This entry features one T cell receptor (beta chain) sequence. V lost 3 bases, J lost 0 bases, and 16 bases lay in between. The CDR3 contains 17 residues. Per the germline V gene, CDR1 is MNHEY and CDR2 is SMNVEV (reference sequence). With MiXCR, TCRdb reprocessed the PCR reads. Of 3,300 or so clones listed, approximately 30% are singletons. This sample stems from a study of metastatic and nonmetastatic thyroid tumors. On the study more broadly: Repertoire data that came from the blood and tumor or nodule tissue of malignant and benign thyroid patients were compared.

Among the patients, none had received any treatment before thyroid surgery. The clonotype originates from a male donor with papillary thyroid cancer or a benign thyroid nodule (not recorded which). Some clones in this sample may be carry-over from other donors' samples. The chain is built from TRBV27 and TRBJ2-3; D remains ambiguous. The specimen sequenced was adjacent normal tissue. The CDR3 spells CASSLLGTPSSTDTQYF. In DNA form, the CDR3 reads TGTGCCAGCAGTTTGCTAGGTACACCCTCGAGCACAGATACGCAGTATTTT.